This T cell receptor beta chain derives from a study of cytomegalovirus exposure and HLA in healthy donors. Trimming left V 3 bases short and J 2 bases short, with 11 bases between. The CDR3 contains 16 residues. Germline assignment: CDR1 LNHDA and CDR2 SQIVND (reference sequence). This PCR relied on a set of 60 Vbeta primers and 13 Jbeta primers. The method was immunoSEQ multiplex PCR; TCRdb's version includes in-frame clones alone and lacks a portion of them. The listing records around 120,000 clones. Study-level findings and limits: Upon later analysis, HLA-associated TCR beta chains proved more clonally expanded than other, equally common chains. Most likely, a cluster of highly shared sequence variants arose as a sequencing artifact. The study carried out a later analysis of TCR beta sequences. It associated some 18,000 of them with specific HLA alleles at a false discovery rate of 0.05. CMV serostatus was the only immune exposure information that was available.

As concerns this clone: What it binds is not known.

The V and J genes are TRBV19 and TRBJ2-6, with D tentatively TRBD1 (6 bases). This clonotype was sampled from a man over 45 in good health and CMV-seronegative. Sequencing was done on a sample of PBMCs. The CDR3 DNA reads TGTGCCAGTAGTATCCTTAACAGGGCTGGGGCCAACGTCCTGACTTTC. Protein sequence: CASSILNRAGANVLTF.